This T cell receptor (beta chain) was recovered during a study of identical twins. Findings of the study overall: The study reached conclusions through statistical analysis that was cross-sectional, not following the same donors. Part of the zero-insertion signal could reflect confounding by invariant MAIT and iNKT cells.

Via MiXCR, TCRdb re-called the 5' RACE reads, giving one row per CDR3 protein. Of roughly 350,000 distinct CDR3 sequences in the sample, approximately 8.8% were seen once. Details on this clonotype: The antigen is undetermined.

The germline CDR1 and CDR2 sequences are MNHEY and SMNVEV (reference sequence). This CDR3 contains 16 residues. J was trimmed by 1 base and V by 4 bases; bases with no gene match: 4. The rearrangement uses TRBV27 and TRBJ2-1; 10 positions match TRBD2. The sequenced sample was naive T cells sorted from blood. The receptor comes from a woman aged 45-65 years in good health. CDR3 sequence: CASSSEGLASYNEQFF. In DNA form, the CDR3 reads TGTGCCAGCAGTTCCGAGGGACTAGCGTCCTACAATGAGCAGTTCTTC.